What follows describes a single T cell receptor beta chain. The assay was immunoSEQ multiplex PCR, and TCRdb's table has in-frame clones only and misses some. The profile shows about 82,000 clones, approximately 86% of them singletons. Germline CDR1 SGHRS, CDR2 YFSETQ. The V and J ends lost 5 bases and 5 bases, in that order; junction bases with no gene match: 7. The CDR3 is 15 residues long. The data were obtained in a study of blood T cell repertoires in COVID-19. This chain uses TRBV5-1 with TRBJ1-6, with 7 bases identical to TRBD1. The sequencing sample was made of peripheral blood. This receptor was obtained from a man aged 80 or over with active or convalescent COVID-19. The CDR3 sequence is CASSGSGQNNSPLHF. CDR3 coding DNA: TGCGCCAGCAGTGGGTCGGGACAGAATAATTCACCCCTCCACTTT.